These 32 T cell receptor beta chains were all obtained from the same sample, sequenced in a study of blood T cells in healthy people across ages. Through a sample-barcoded 5' primer and a J-beta primer mix, a second PCR was run for roughly 6 to 12 cycles. TCRdb reprocessed the 5' RACE reads with MiXCR, giving one entry per CDR3 protein. Among approximately 940,000 distinct CDR3 sequences listed, around 48% were seen once. The sequenced sample consisted of blood. These receptors were collected from a man younger than 45 in good health.

The V and J genes are TRBV25-1 and TRBJ2-1, with 8 bases aligning to TRBD1. CDR1 is MGHDK and CDR2 is SYGVNS in the germline V gene. This CDR3 spans 15 amino acids. V shed 7 bases, J shed 8 bases, and the junction held 13 bases outside the gene matches. The DNA for the CDR3 is TGTGCCAGCACCGAAGGGACAGGACTATTGGATGAGCAGTTCTTC. Encoded protein: CASTEGTGLLDEQFF.

The chain employs TRBV29-1 and TRBJ2-1, with TRBD1 matching 7 bases. The end of the DNA is better explained by TRBJ2-7, so the J call may be wrong. The CDR3 totals 15 residues. Germline CDR1 is SQVTM and CDR2 is ANQGSEA. Here the CDR3 reads CSVALDDRAYNEQYF. CDR3 in DNA: TGCAGCGTTGCTCTCGACGACAGGGCCTACAATGAGCAGTACTTC.

This clonotype has just one count. V gene TRBV2 combines with J gene TRBJ2-3; D might be TRBD2 (6 bases). Germline V gene sequence: CDR1 SNHLY, CDR2 FYNNEI. Trimming left V 7 bases short and J 4 bases short, with 15 bases between. The CDR3 spans 14 residues. CDR3: CASIRDFASDTQYF. CDR3 bases: TGTGCCAGCATTAGGGACTTCGCCTCAGATACGCAGTATTTT.

The chain is built from TRBV7-9 and TRBJ1-1, with D possibly matching TRBD1 (5 bases). The CDR3 spans 13 residues. Trimming pared 6 bases from V and 6 bases from J, leaving 14 bases between. The germline V gene encodes CDR1 SEHNR and CDR2 FQNEAQ (reference sequence). CDR3 sequence reads: CASSLQRGAEAFF. The CDR3 region has the DNA TGTGCCAGCAGTCTTCAACGGGGGGCTGAAGCTTTCTTT.

V usage is TRBV27 and J usage is TRBJ2-7, with D maybe TRBD2 (6 bases). The CDR3 spans 14 residues. Looked up from germline, CDR1 is MNHEY and CDR2 is SMNVEV (reference sequence). V lost 8 bases, J lost 3 bases, and 17 bases lay in between. Written as DNA, the CDR3 is TGTGCCAGCCGCGGGACTTCACGGGGCTACGAGCAGTACTTC. This gives the protein CASRGTSRGYEQYF.

The V and J genes are TRBV13 and TRBJ2-3, with TRBD2 identical over 7 bases. In germline, CDR1 is PRHDT, CDR2 FYEKMQ (reference sequence). The CDR3 spans 15 residues. V dropped 7 bases and J dropped 9; count of bases not matched to a gene: 16. The CDR3 bases are TGTGCCAGCACCCGGCGGGGAGGGTTGAAAGACACGCAGTATTTT. Translated: CASTRRGGLKDTQYF. The whole variable domain, filled in from reference TRBV13 and TRBJ2-3, reads AAGVIQSPRHLIKEKRETATLKCYPIPRHDTVYWYQQGPGQDPQFLISFYEKMQSDKGSIPDRFSAQQFSDYHSELNMSSLELGDSALYFCASTRRGGLKDTQYFGPGTRLTVL.

The CDR3 DNA is TGTGCCAGCAGCCTCGTCCTAGCGGGAATCAATGAGCAGTTCTTC. It encodes CASSLVLAGINEQFF. V and J are TRBV7-9 and TRBJ2-1, with TRBD2 matching over 9 bases. After removal of 5 bases from V and 6 bases from J, the junction contained 8 bases not matched to a gene. Germline V gene lookup returns CDR1 SEHNR and CDR2 FQNEAQ (reference sequence). The CDR3 covers 15 residues.

The table lists this clonotype with a count of one. CDR3 in DNA: TGTGCCAGCAGCGCCCAGACAGAACGCACAGATACGCAGTATTTT. Protein sequence: CASSAQTERTDTQYF. The V gene is TRBV11-2, the J gene TRBJ2-3, with D perhaps matching TRBD1 (5 bases). Trimming left V 5 bases short and J 1 base short, with 13 bases between. This CDR3 is 15 amino acids long. Germline V gene lookup returns CDR1 SGHAT and CDR2 FQNNGV.

This clonotype showed up just a few times. It may be a read error: a sequence one base away is much more abundant. The chain links TRBV6-2 or TRBV6-3 to TRBJ2-5; TRBD1 matches 7 bases. The J call could be wrong; TRBJ2-1 is a better fit for the DNA end. The CDR3 length is 14 residues. Germline CDR1 is MNHEY and CDR2 is SVGEGT. This CDR3 is CASRLPGTEETQFF. The CDR3 DNA sequence: TGTGCCAGCAGACTACCTGGGACAGAAGAGACCCAGTTCTTC.

V gene TRBV24-1 combines with J gene TRBJ2-2; D remains ambiguous. Germline CDR1 reads KGHDR; CDR2 reads SFDVKD. This CDR3 is built from 13 residues. Trimming took off 4 bases at V and 6 bases at J, with 8 bases between the two ends. CDR3 in DNA: TGTGCCACCAGTGACCCAAACGCCGGGGAGCTGTTTTTT. This codes for CATSDPNAGELFF.

The rearrangement uses TRBV6-6 and TRBJ2-3; 8 positions agree with TRBD2. The CDR3 consists of 16 residues. CDR1 is MNHNY, CDR2 SVGAGI, per germline (reference sequence). V shed 2 bases and J 1 base; nucleotides not matched to a gene: 5. This chain's CDR3 is CASSYNSGARTDTQYF. DNA for the CDR3: TGTGCCAGCAGTTACAATAGCGGGGCACGCACAGATACGCAGTATTTT.

The sample holds one count of this clonotype. The chain carries TRBV27 and TRBJ1-5, with TRBD1 matching 10 bases. CDR3 length equals 17 residues. The germline V gene has CDR1 MNHEY and CDR2 SMNVEV (reference sequence). Trimming removed 4 bases from V and 3 bases from J; junction bases left unmatched: 9. CDR3 DNA sequence: TGTGCCAGCAGTTCAACTCCGGGACAGGGGTCCAATCAGCCCCAGCATTTT. This sequence encodes CASSSTPGQGSNQPQHF.

The genes are TRBV20-1 and TRBJ2-3, with 9 bases matching TRBD1. V shed 5 bases and J 0 bases; nucleotides not matched to a gene: 6. This CDR3 has 15 residues. CDR1 and CDR2 from the germline V gene are DFQATT and SNEGSKA (reference sequence). CDR3 sequence reads: CSAEQGAASTDTQYF. The CDR3 bases are TGCAGTGCTGAACAGGGGGCGGCTAGCACAGATACGCAGTATTTT.

This clonotype occurred a few times. This chain uses TRBV13 with TRBJ2-5; no reliable D call. This CDR3 is built from 12 residues. Trimming left V 2 bases short and J 3 bases short, with 4 bases between. Germline loops: CDR1 PRHDT, CDR2 FYEKMQ (reference sequence). CDR3 DNA sequence: TGTGCCAGCAGCTTACGAGAAGAGACCCAGTACTTC. It yields the protein CASSLREETQYF.

This clonotype was seen only a few times. The gene calls are TRBV21-1 and TRBJ1-2. TRBV21-1 is tagged as a pseudogene. This CDR3 has 11 amino acids. This chain's CDR3 is CASSKELKDTF. The CDR3 coding sequence is TGTGCCAGCAGCAAAGAGTTGAAGGACACCTTC.

V usage is TRBV20-1 and J usage is TRBJ2-3, with 8 nucleotides matching TRBD2. The J segment lost 0 bases and the V segment lost 1 base, leaving 3 bases of the junction unmatched. In germline, CDR1 is DFQATT, CDR2 SNEGSKA (reference sequence). This CDR3 is built from 15 residues. CDR3 sequence: CSARGPSGSTDTQYF. CDR3 sequence (DNA): TGCAGTGCTAGAGGGCCTAGCGGGAGCACAGATACGCAGTATTTT.

J is TRBJ1-2 and V is TRBV12-3 or TRBV12-4; D unresolved. The CDR3 has 13 residues. V was clipped by 3 bases and J by 4 bases, with 9 bases between them. The CDR3 nucleotides read TGTGCCAGCAGTTTCACCAGTTCCTATGGCTACACCTTC. As protein: CASSFTSSYGYTF.

Only a few counts were recorded for this clonotype. This chain connects TRBV19 to TRBJ2-3; TRBD2 agrees at 9 bases. J lost 2 bases, V lost 6 bases, and 3 bases had no gene match. Germline V gene data show CDR1 as LNHDA and CDR2 as SQIVND (reference sequence). This CDR3 is built from 14 residues. The CDR3 DNA sequence: TGTGCCAGTAGGCTAGCGGGGTTCACAGATACGCAGTATTTT. It specifies CASRLAGFTDTQYF.

Regarding this clonotype: The junction shows a germline mismatch at one end, possibly a read error. The J gene is TRBJ1-5, the V gene TRBV7-2; D may be TRBD1 (5 bases). CDR3 size: 14 residues. The germline V gene has CDR1 SGHTA and CDR2 FQGNSA. The CDR3 reads CASSLWGPNQPLHF. CDR3 in DNA: TGTGCCAGCAGCCTCTGGGGACCCAATCAGCCCCTGCATTTT.

The chain has TRBV12-3 or TRBV12-4 and TRBJ2-7, with 9 bases identical to TRBD1. The CDR3 is made up of 15 amino acids. The V gene end was trimmed by 5 bases and the J gene end by 3 bases; junction bases not matched to a gene: 8. The CDR3 protein is CASSATGTGHYEQYF. CDR3 DNA: TGTGCCAGCAGTGCCACCGGGACAGGGCACTACGAGCAGTACTTC.

The CDR3 nucleotides read TGCGCCAGCAGCTACCGTACAGGGTCAGAGGAGACCCAGTACTTC. It translates to CASSYRTGSEETQYF. The rearrangement uses TRBV5-1 and TRBJ2-7; TRBD1 might be the D (6 bases). The DNA end favors TRBJ2-5, so the J call may be wrong. Germline V CDR1 and CDR2: SGHRS, YFSETQ. This CDR3 comprises 15 residues.

The CDR3, as DNA: TGTGCCAGCAGCCGACAACTAGCGGGAGGCTACGAGCAGTACTTC. Amino acids: CASSRQLAGGYEQYF. V usage is TRBV6-2 or TRBV6-3 and J usage is TRBJ2-7; 12 bases line up with TRBD2. Germline-derived CDR1 and CDR2 are MNHEY and SVGEGT. CDR3 length: 15 residues. J was trimmed by 3 bases and V by 6 bases; bases with no gene match: 6.

This clonotype was observed a few times. The gene calls are TRBV12-3 or TRBV12-4 and TRBJ1-2; D may be TRBD1 (5 bases). The CDR3 has 16 residues. The V and J ends lost 5 bases and 0 bases respectively, with 16 bases between them. The CDR3 bases are TGTGCCAGCAGTCTCCGGGACCTGACTACTAACTATGGCTACACCTTC. It is translated as CASSLRDLTTNYGYTF.

V gene TRBV12-3 or TRBV12-4 combines with J gene TRBJ2-5, with D tentatively TRBD1 (6 bases). The CDR3 is 14 residues long. Between the trimmed V and J ends, which lost 6 bases and 1 base, there was a span of 12 bases. CDR3 sequence reads: CASSLRGTQETQYF. CDR3 bases: TGTGCCAGCAGCCTCAGGGGAACCCAAGAGACCCAGTACTTC.

This clonotype was recorded a few times. The chain recombines TRBV28 with TRBJ1-5, with 7 nucleotides matching TRBD1. With 4 bases clipped from V and 3 bases from J, the junction kept 6 bases outside the gene matches. Germline V lookup: CDR1 MDHEN, CDR2 SYDVKM. The CDR3 sequence is 15 residues long. The CDR3 region is CASSSPDRYNQPQHF. CDR3 DNA sequence: TGTGCCAGCAGTTCCCCGGACAGGTACAATCAGCCCCAGCATTTT.

This clonotype turned up a few times. V is TRBV7-9 and J is TRBJ1-2; D remains ambiguous. Trimming cost V 5 bases and J 6 bases, with 13 bases left between them. CDR3 length: 13 amino acids. The germline V gene encodes CDR1 SEHNR and CDR2 FQNEAQ (reference sequence). CDR3 coding DNA: TGTGCCAGCAGCCCCGGTAGAGGGAATGGCTACACCTTC. Amino acids: CASSPGRGNGYTF.

The gene calls are TRBV7-2 and TRBJ1-3; unclear D gene. The V and J ends lost 3 bases and 2 bases respectively, with 17 bases between them. This CDR3 has 17 amino acids. CDR1 and CDR2 (germline): SGHTA, FQGNSA. CDR3 DNA sequence: TGTGCCAGCAGCTTGGTGGCTCGGGGATCGACTGGAAACACCATATATTTT. Translated, it gives CASSLVARGSTGNTIYF.

J is TRBJ2-7 and V is TRBV28; D not resolved. Per germline, CDR1 MDHEN and CDR2 SYDVKM. The CDR3 spans 15 residues. Deletions cut 6 bases from V and 7 bases from J, with 22 bases between. For the CDR3, the DNA is TGTGCCAGCAGACGCTCCGGACGGATCATTGGGGAGCAGTACTTC. Translated: CASRRSGRIIGEQYF.

This clonotype was counted between two and nine times. The chain recombines TRBV30 with TRBJ2-3; D possibly corresponds to TRBD1 (6 bases). Trimming cost V 1 base and J 1 base, with 12 bases left between them. This CDR3 region has 15 residues. Germline assignment: CDR1 GTSNPN and CDR2 SVGIG (reference sequence). This CDR3 reads CAWSGTGYGTDTQYF. CDR3 DNA: TGTGCCTGGAGTGGCACAGGGTATGGCACAGATACGCAGTATTTT.

This clonotype was picked up a small number of times. The rearrangement uses TRBV6-2 or TRBV6-3 and TRBJ1-2, with a tentative D call TRBD1 (6 bases). CDR3 length equals 15 residues. The germline V gene encodes CDR1 MNHEY and CDR2 SVGEGT. V was trimmed by 6 bases and J by 0 bases, leaving 14 bases between them. The CDR3 sequence: CASRESGATNYGYTF. CDR3 in DNA: TGTGCCAGCAGGGAGTCAGGGGCAACTAACTATGGCTACACCTTC.

This clonotype showed up just a few times. The CDR3 loop reads CSARDRGVPETQYF. CDR3 nucleotide sequence: TGCAGTGCTAGAGATCGGGGCGTCCCAGAGACCCAGTACTTC. The chain recombines TRBV20-1 with TRBJ2-5, with D perhaps given as TRBD1 or TRBD2 (5 bases each). Germline CDR1 DFQATT, CDR2 SNEGSKA (reference sequence). V lost 0 bases, J lost 4 bases, and 12 bases lay in between. The CDR3 runs 14 residues.

At least ten counts were recorded for this clonotype. J is TRBJ2-2 and V is TRBV5-6; D not certain. V was pared by 0 bases and J by 7 bases, with 7 bases between. Germline V gene data show CDR1 as SGHDT and CDR2 as YYEEEE. The CDR3 has 13 amino acids. The CDR3 nucleotides read TGTGCCAGCAGCTTGGCCGGGTTCGGGGAGCTGTTTTTT. Amino acid sequence: CASSLAGFGELFF.